This T cell receptor (beta chain) was recovered during a study of long-term antiretroviral therapy in people with HIV. With survey level as its setting, the immunoSEQ assay was v3.0. Method: immunoSEQ multiplex PCR; TCRdb's copy keeps in-frame clones and lacks some. In the table there are approximately 24,000 clones, about 86% of which are singletons. The V and J ends lost 0 bases and 14 bases respectively, with 6 bases between them. The CDR3 is made up of 10 amino acids. Germline V gene sequence: CDR1 LGHNT, CDR2 FRNRAP. No donor had fewer than one pre-ART PBMC sample or fewer than two post-ART PBMC samples.

Sequences were derived from unsorted PBMCs, sampled roughly 4.5 years after starting antiretroviral therapy. The chain employs TRBV12-5 and TRBJ2-3; D not certain. The sequence was obtained from a man aged 25 to 40 with HIV. CDR3 bases: TGTGCTAGTGGTTTGGTAGAGGTGTATTTT. This sequence encodes CASGLVEVYF.